One sample yielded the 15 T cell receptor beta chains listed below, sequenced in a study of blood T cell repertoires in COVID-19. The table came from immunoSEQ multiplex PCR; TCRdb's copy has only in-frame clones and leaves some out. The sample includes about 260,000 clones, 75% to 90% of them seen just once. Material: PBMCs or T cells enriched from blood (not recorded which). The receptor source for this set is a woman in her forties who had been exposed to COVID-19.

The chain employs TRBV29-1 and TRBJ2-1; TRBD2 is a possible D gene (5 bases). V lost 6 bases, J lost 1 base, and 13 bases lay in between. Germline values: CDR1 SQVTM, CDR2 ANQGSEA. CDR3 size: 14 residues. CDR3 nucleotide sequence: TGCAGCGTCAAGACGGGGAATTCCTACAATGAGCAGTTCTTC. Its protein is CSVKTGNSYNEQFF.

To note about this clone: Sequence at one end of the junction differs from germline and may be a read error. This sequence joins TRBV5-1 and TRBJ1-6, with TRBD1 identical over 9 bases. CDR3 length: 15 residues. Germline loops: CDR1 SGHRS, CDR2 YFSETQ. Written as DNA, the CDR3 is TGTGCCAGCAGCCCTGGGACAGGGCCTAATTCACCCCTCCACTTT. Its translation: CASSPGTGPNSPLHF.

The rearrangement joins TRBV28 to TRBJ1-3; D might be TRBD1 (5 bases). Germline CDR1 and CDR2: MDHEN and SYDVKM. Trimming stripped 6 bases from V and 4 bases from J, with 13 bases between. The CDR3 contains 14 residues. CDR3 DNA sequence: TGTGCCAGCAGCCCGACAGCTCTCGGAAACACCATATATTTT. Encoded protein: CASSPTALGNTIYF.

The CDR3 coding sequence is TGTGCCAGCAGTCTGCAGCCCAGAGGGAATTCACCCCTCCACTTT. Its protein is CASSLQPRGNSPLHF. The J gene is TRBJ1-6, the V gene TRBV27; D is uncertain. This CDR3 has 15 residues. Germline CDR1 and CDR2: MNHEY and SMNVEV (reference sequence). Trimming removed 5 bases from V and 7 bases from J, with 15 bases in between.

The V call is TRBV27, the J call TRBJ2-2; 8 bases fit TRBD1. The CDR3 has 16 amino acids. The ends lost 8 bases at V and 5 bases at J; junction bases unmatched: 13. Germline V gives CDR1 MNHEY, CDR2 SMNVEV (reference sequence). The CDR3 DNA sequence: TGTGCCAGCTCTACCCTAAGGACAGGGATTACCGGGGAGCTGTTTTTT. Protein: CASSTLRTGITGELFF.

Comments on this clone: The same CDR3 also results from other DNA sequences found in this sample. V usage is TRBV9 and J usage is TRBJ1-2, with TRBD1 identical over 9 bases. Per germline, CDR1 SGDLS and CDR2 YYNGEE. The CDR3 covers 13 residues. With V trimmed by 4 bases and J by 5 bases, 3 bases remained unmatched. The CDR3 reads CASSPGTGYGYTF. Here the CDR3 DNA reads TGTGCCAGCAGCCCCGGGACAGGGTATGGCTACACCTTC.

The chain links TRBV30 to TRBJ2-7; 9 bases line up with TRBD1. V dropped 5 bases and J dropped 4; count of bases not matched to a gene: 3. Germline lookup yields CDR1 GTSNPN and CDR2 SVGIG (reference sequence). The CDR3 is made up of 12 amino acids. CDR3 amino acids: CAWGQGFYEQYV. Here the CDR3 DNA reads TGTGCCTGGGGACAGGGGTTTTACGAGCAGTACGTC.

The V call is TRBV15, the J call TRBJ1-5; 9 bases agree with TRBD1. This CDR3 is 16 amino acids long. Germline CDR1 is LNHNV and CDR2 is YYDKDF (reference sequence). V trimming: 5 bases; J trimming: 3 bases; junction bases outside the gene matches: 8. The CDR3 nucleotides read TGTGCCACCAGCCCAAGGGGGACAGGGATCAATCAGCCCCAGCATTTT. Protein: CATSPRGTGINQPQHF.

The gene calls are TRBV7-6 and TRBJ1-1; no clear D gene. The germline V gene has CDR1 SGHVS and CDR2 FNYEAQ. The CDR3 extends over 13 amino acids. With 1 base removed from V and 3 bases from J, the gap between germline ends came to 6 bases. Here the CDR3 DNA reads TGTGCCAGCAGCTTAGATGAGGACACTGAAGCTTTCTTT. It codes for CASSLDEDTEAFF.

The chain employs TRBV24-1 and TRBJ1-2; D remains unclear. The V end lost 7 bases, the J end lost 5 bases, and 10 bases lay between the germline ends. Looked up from germline, CDR1 is KGHDR and CDR2 is SFDVKD. The CDR3 extends over 12 amino acids. This CDR3 reads CATSSAGYGYTF. In nucleotides, the CDR3 is TGTGCCACCAGCTCGGCGGGGTATGGCTACACCTTC.

This clone was observed a single time. The genes are TRBV7-8 and TRBJ2-1; a possible D gene is TRBD2 (6 bases). CDR1 is SGHVS and CDR2 is FQNEAQ in the germline V gene. V lost 5 bases and J 5 bases, leaving 19 bases between the germline ends. The CDR3 spans 16 residues. The CDR3 loop is CASSPRMREANNEQFF. CDR3 DNA: TGTGCCAGCAGCCCCCGGATGAGGGAGGCCAACAATGAGCAGTTCTTC. The full variable domain, its missing parts supplied by reference TRBV7-8 and TRBJ2-1, is GAGVSQSPRYKVAKRGQDVALRCDPISGHVSLFWYQQALGQGPEFLTYFQNEAQLDKSGLPSDRFFAERPEGSVSTLKIQRTQQEDSAVYLCASSPRMREANNEQFFGPGTRLTVL.

CDR3 DNA: TGCGCCAGCAGCTACAGGGCGGGGGCAGATCAGCCCCAGCATTTT. This gives the protein CASSYRAGADQPQHF. The chain couples TRBV5-1 to TRBJ1-5; D may be TRBD1 (6 bases). Per the germline V gene, CDR1 is SGHRS and CDR2 is YFSETQ. V was shortened by 3 bases and J by 5 bases, with 15 bases between the two germline ends. This CDR3 comprises 15 residues.

This chain joins TRBV7-2 and TRBJ2-3; 10 nucleotides match TRBD2. V lost 2 bases and J lost 3; bases outside the gene matches: 2. There are 15 residues in the CDR3. Per the germline V gene, CDR1 is SGHTA and CDR2 is FQGNSA. The DNA of the CDR3 is TGTGCCAGCAGCTTACGGACTAGCGGAACAGATACGCAGTATTTT. This encodes CASSLRTSGTDTQYF. Full variable domain (rest looked up from reference TRBV7-2 and TRBJ2-3): GAGVSQSPSNKVTEKGKDVELRCDPISGHTALYWYRQSLGQGLEFLIYFQGNSAPDKSGLPSDRFSAERTGGSVSTLTIQRTQQEDSAVYLCASSLRTSGTDTQYFGPGTRLTVL.

This clone has a count of ten or more. The rearrangement links TRBV4-1 to TRBJ1-2; D might be TRBD1 (5 bases). CDR3 size: 13 residues. CDR1 and CDR2 from the germline V gene are MGHRA and YSYEKL. V was shortened by 1 base and J by 7 bases, with 10 bases between the two germline ends. CDR3 sequence: CASSQVYRGGYTF. The CDR3 coding sequence is TGCGCCAGCAGCCAAGTATATAGGGGTGGCTACACCTTC.

J is TRBJ2-7 and V is TRBV19, with 7 bases lining up with TRBD1. Losses at the gene ends were 4 bases for V and 0 bases for J; bases not matched to a gene: 6. Germline V gives CDR1 LNHDA, CDR2 SQIVND (reference sequence). The length of the CDR3 is 15 residues. CDR3 sequence: CASSNRDSSSYEQYV. The CDR3 DNA reads as TGTGCCAGTAGTAACCGGGACAGCAGCTCCTACGAGCAGTACGTC.